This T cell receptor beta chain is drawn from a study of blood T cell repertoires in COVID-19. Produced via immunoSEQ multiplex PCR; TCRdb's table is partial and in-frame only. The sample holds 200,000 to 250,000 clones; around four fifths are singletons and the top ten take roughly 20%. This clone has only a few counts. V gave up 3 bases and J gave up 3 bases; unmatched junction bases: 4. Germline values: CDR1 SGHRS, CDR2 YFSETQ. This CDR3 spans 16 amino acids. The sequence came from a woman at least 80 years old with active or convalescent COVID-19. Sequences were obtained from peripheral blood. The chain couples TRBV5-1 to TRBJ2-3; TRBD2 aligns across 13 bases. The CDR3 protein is CASSSGLAGLTDTQYF. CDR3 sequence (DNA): TGCGCCAGCAGCTCGGGACTAGCGGGACTGACAGATACGCAGTATTTT.